Below are 25 T cell receptor beta chains sequenced from a single sample in a study of human thymus T cells. Assay used: immunoSEQ multiplex PCR; TCRdb lists only in-frame clones, some missing. This sample has approximately 70,000 clones; 85% to 95% occur once, and the top ten carry about 0.03%. Resections that were taken during corrective heart surgery supplied the thymus tissue. Sequencing was carried out using thymus tissue. These receptors were obtained from a girl under three years old with a congenital heart defect but otherwise immunologically healthy.

The CDR3 sequence is CASSEWGEGQPQHF. CDR3 DNA: TGTGCCAGCAGTGAATGGGGGGAGGGCCAGCCCCAGCATTTT. This chain links TRBV6-1 with TRBJ1-5; the D gene is possibly TRBD1 (5 bases). Trimming stripped 2 bases from V and 7 bases from J, with 12 bases between. CDR1 and CDR2 from the germline V gene are MNHNS and SASEGT. This CDR3 has 14 residues.

The chain links TRBV7-4 to TRBJ1-1; D perhaps matches TRBD1 (5 bases). Germline lookup yields CDR1 SGHVT and CDR2 SQSDAQ. Trimming left V 0 bases short and J 3 bases short, with 11 bases between. CDR3 length equals 15 residues. This CDR3 is CASSLAAGRDTEAFF. Written as DNA, the CDR3 is TGTGCCAGCAGCTTAGCCGCGGGCAGGGACACTGAAGCTTTCTTT.

The chain uses TRBV5-4 and TRBJ2-6; D is perhaps TRBD1 or TRBD2 (6 bases each). V was pared by 0 bases and J by 3 bases, with 19 bases between. The CDR3 contains 19 residues. Germline CDR1 and CDR2: SGHNT and YYREEE (reference sequence). The CDR3 sequence is CASSLGQRGLADGANVLTF. The CDR3 nucleotides read TGTGCCAGCAGCTTGGGACAACGGGGGCTGGCGGATGGGGCCAACGTCCTGACTTTC.

This chain uses TRBV25-1 with TRBJ2-7; 7 nucleotides align to TRBD1. This CDR3 region has 14 residues. V trimming: 1 base; J trimming: 2 bases; junction bases outside the gene matches: 2. The germline V gene has CDR1 MGHDK and CDR2 SYGVNS. CDR3 amino acids: CASSESDRPYEQYF. The DNA for the CDR3 is TGTGCCAGCAGTGAATCGGACAGGCCCTACGAGCAGTACTTC.

The chain uses TRBV6-5 and TRBJ2-2; no definite D call. The CDR3 has 12 amino acids. The germline V gene encodes CDR1 MNHEY and CDR2 SVGAGI. Trimming removed 5 bases from V and 6 bases from J, with 7 bases in between. CDR3 region: CASSIRSGELFF. CDR3 sequence (DNA): TGTGCCAGCAGTATCCGGTCCGGGGAGCTGTTTTTT.

This CDR3 reads CASSSLTSGPTGELFF. CDR3 in DNA: TGTGCCAGCAGTTCCCTCACTAGCGGGCCCACCGGGGAGCTGTTTTTT. The chain is built from TRBV28 and TRBJ2-2; 9 positions match TRBD2. J lost 4 bases, V lost 4 bases, and 7 bases had no gene match. There are 16 residues in the CDR3. Germline loops: CDR1 MDHEN, CDR2 SYDVKM.

The rearrangement uses TRBV4-3 and TRBJ1-1; no reliable D call. Per the germline V gene, CDR1 is LGHNA and CDR2 is YSLEER. CDR3 size: 13 residues. V lost 7 bases and J 2 bases, leaving 11 bases between the germline ends. The CDR3 protein is CASTSRGNTEAFF. CDR3 nucleotide sequence: TGCGCCAGCACTTCCCGGGGTAACACTGAAGCTTTCTTT.

The chain employs TRBV5-8 and TRBJ1-2; D is possibly TRBD1 (6 bases). The CDR3 runs 14 residues. Trimming removed 0 bases at V and 3 bases at J, with 9 bases between. The germline V gene has CDR1 SGHTS and CDR2 YDEGEE. The CDR3 is CASSLETGYYGYTF. The CDR3 DNA sequence: TGTGCCAGCAGCTTGGAAACAGGGTACTATGGCTACACCTTC.

The chain employs TRBV7-8 and TRBJ1-4; no clear D gene. Trimming stripped 2 bases from V and 8 bases from J, with 21 bases between. This CDR3 contains 17 residues. Germline V CDR1 and CDR2: SGHVS, FQNEAQ. In nucleotides, the CDR3 is TGTGCCAGCAGCTTAAATCCCCTTGACCCCCTCCGGGAAAAACTGTTTTTT. Translated: CASSLNPLDPLREKLFF.

The chain is built from TRBV6-1 and TRBJ1-2; weak D call: TRBD1 (6 bases). CDR1 and CDR2 from the germline V gene are MNHNS and SASEGT. The CDR3 consists of 11 residues. CDR3 in DNA: TGTGGGTCGGGGGGCCCTTATGGCTACACCTTC. Its protein is CGSGGPYGYTF.

The gene calls are TRBV6-8 and TRBJ2-7, with D uncertain. The CDR3 extends over 13 amino acids. Germline values: CDR1 MNHGY, CDR2 SAAAGT. The V end lost 7 bases, the J end lost 3 bases, and 13 bases lay between the germline ends. DNA of the CDR3: TGTGCCAGCACCCTAGGCTCTCACTACGAGCAGTACTTC. Translation: CASTLGSHYEQYF.

This chain joins TRBV4-3 and TRBJ1-1; a weak D match, TRBD1 (6 bases). The CDR3 is 15 amino acids. Trimming cost V 2 bases and J 3 bases, with 13 bases left between them. The germline CDR1 and CDR2 sequences are LGHNA and YSLEER. The CDR3 DNA is TGCGCCAGCAGCCAACTTAAGGACAGAGACACTGAAGCTTTCTTT. Translating it yields CASSQLKDRDTEAFF.

The genes are TRBV9 and TRBJ2-2; no clear D gene. From germline, CDR1 is SGDLS and CDR2 YYNGEE. CDR3 length equals 20 residues. Trimming removed 5 bases from V and 5 bases from J, with 31 bases in between. CDR3 DNA sequence: TGTGCCAGCAGTAGTCCACCCAACTCAGGCATCTGGGGTTTTACCGGGGAGCTGTTTTTT. It specifies CASSSPPNSGIWGFTGELFF.

The rearrangement links TRBV11-2 to TRBJ2-2, with 10 bases matching TRBD1. Germline V lookup: CDR1 SGHAT, CDR2 FQNNGV. The length of the CDR3 is 17 residues. V was clipped by 5 bases and J by 2 bases; unmatched bases: 8. The CDR3 region is CASSQRRDRGNTGELFF. For the CDR3, the DNA is TGTGCCAGCAGCCAACGCCGGGACAGGGGAAACACCGGGGAGCTGTTTTTT.

The chain has TRBV5-5 and TRBJ2-7; weak D call: TRBD1 (6 bases). CDR1 and CDR2 from the germline V gene are SGHKS and YYEKEE (reference sequence). The CDR3 covers 14 residues. V dropped 2 bases and J dropped 2 bases, with 11 bases sitting between them. The DNA of the CDR3 is TGTGCCAGCAGCTTAAGGCAGGGGACCTACGAGCAGTACTTC. It yields the protein CASSLRQGTYEQYF.

CDR3 sequence: CAISPRGGEAFF. In DNA form, the CDR3 reads TGTGCCATCAGCCCCCGCGGGGGTGAAGCTTTCTTT. This chain links TRBV10-3 with TRBJ1-1; D might be TRBD1 (5 bases). Trimming cost V 6 bases and J 7 bases, with 12 bases left between them. Germline V gene data show CDR1 as ENHRY and CDR2 as SYGVKD. The CDR3 is 12 residues long.

The chain couples TRBV27 to TRBJ1-2; TRBD1 matches 12 bases. V gave up 2 bases and J gave up 8 bases; unmatched junction bases: 3. The CDR3 is 14 amino acids. CDR1 and CDR2 (germline): MNHEY, SMNVEV (reference sequence). This chain's CDR3 is CASSLGTGGEGYTF. The CDR3 DNA reads as TGTGCCAGCAGTTTAGGGACAGGGGGCGAGGGCTACACCTTC.

The chain combines TRBV28 with TRBJ2-7, with D maybe TRBD1 (6 bases). Germline CDR1 MDHEN, CDR2 SYDVKM. This CDR3 contains 14 residues. V was clipped by 6 bases and J by 0 bases, with 12 bases between them. The DNA of the CDR3 is TGTGCCAGCAGGCGACAACAGGGCTCCTACGAGCAGTACTTC. It encodes CASRRQQGSYEQYF.

The chain combines TRBV19 with TRBJ2-1; D perhaps matches TRBD1 (5 bases). CDR3 size: 14 residues. CDR1 and CDR2 from the germline V gene are LNHDA and SQIVND (reference sequence). In DNA form, the CDR3 reads TGTTCAACGGCGCCCTGGGGCCCCTACAATGAGCAGTTCTTC. Translating gives CSTAPWGPYNEQFF.

This chain joins TRBV27 and TRBJ2-1, with TRBD2 matching over 12 bases. The V segment lost 2 bases and the J segment 10 bases; nucleotides outside the gene matches: 6. Looked up from germline, CDR1 is MNHEY and CDR2 is SMNVEV (reference sequence). This CDR3 has 15 amino acids. CDR3 sequence: CASSLTSGRREEQFF. The CDR3 nucleotides read TGTGCCAGCAGTTTAACTAGCGGGAGGAGGGAAGAGCAGTTCTTC.

The CDR3 protein is CASSQTSGRGNTGELFF. The CDR3 DNA follows: TGTGCCAGCAGTCAGACTAGCGGGAGAGGGAACACCGGGGAGCTGTTTTTT. The V gene is TRBV14, the J gene TRBJ2-2; 12 nucleotides match TRBD2. With 6 bases clipped from V and 1 base from J, the junction kept 6 bases outside the gene matches. Germline CDR1 SGHDN, CDR2 FVKESK. The CDR3 runs 17 residues.

The rearrangement joins TRBV29-1 to TRBJ2-1; D is ambiguous. This CDR3 has 10 amino acids. Trimming stripped 5 bases from V and 3 bases from J, with 2 bases between. Germline V CDR1 and CDR2: SQVTM, ANQGSEA. This chain's CDR3 is CSVLYNEQFF. The CDR3 DNA follows: TGCAGCGTTCTCTACAATGAGCAGTTCTTC.

The rearrangement joins TRBV25-1 to TRBJ1-4; D not certain. Deletions cut 4 bases from V and 0 bases from J, with 6 bases between. The CDR3 totals 14 residues. Germline CDR1 is MGHDK and CDR2 is SYGVNS. CDR3 DNA sequence: TGTGCCAGCAGTGGGCTCGCAACTAATGAAAAACTGTTTTTT. This encodes CASSGLATNEKLFF.

The J gene is TRBJ2-3, the V gene TRBV5-1; TRBD2 aligns across 11 bases. Trimming removed 4 bases from V and 0 bases from J; junction bases left unmatched: 4. Germline V gene lookup returns CDR1 SGHRS and CDR2 YFSETQ. The CDR3 runs to 16 residues. The CDR3 loop is CASSRWTSGSTDTQYF. DNA of the CDR3: TGCGCCAGCAGCCGGTGGACTAGCGGGAGCACAGATACGCAGTATTTT. The whole variable domain, filled in from reference TRBV5-1 and TRBJ2-3, reads KAGVTQTPRYLIKTRGQQVTLSCSPISGHRSVSWYQQTPGQGLQFLFEYFSETQRNKGNFPGRFSGRQFSNSRSEMNVSTLELGDSALYLCASSRWTSGSTDTQYFGPGTRLTVL.

The chain couples TRBV5-1 to TRBJ1-1, with D unclear. Trimming took off 0 bases at V and 5 bases at J, with 14 bases between the two ends. Germline V gene lookup returns CDR1 SGHRS and CDR2 YFSETQ. The CDR3 runs to 15 residues. This CDR3 reads CASSLALYGRTEAFF. CDR3 nucleotides: TGCGCCAGCAGCTTGGCTCTCTACGGTAGGACTGAAGCTTTCTTT.